A single sample is the source of the 17 T cell receptor beta chains below, sequenced in a study of CD8+CD57+ T cells in acquired aplastic anemia. It was genomic DNA that served as the template for profiling TCR beta VDJ and CDR3. Each CDR3 protein is one row after TCRdb ran MiXCR on the reads. The table includes roughly 200,000 distinct CDR3 sequences, over 55% detected once. Sequencing involved patients with CD8+CD57+ cell expansion previously shown by flow cytometry. The sequencing input was sorted CD4+, CD8+, or CD8+CD57+ T cells (not recorded which) from PBMCs. These receptors were obtained from a human donor with aplastic anemia.

At least ten counts were recorded for this clonotype. The V and J genes are TRBV5-1 and TRBJ2-1; 11 bases map to TRBD2. In germline, CDR1 is SGHRS, CDR2 YFSETQ. CDR3 length: 15 amino acids. With 6 bases clipped from V and 8 bases from J, the junction kept 10 bases outside the gene matches. The CDR3 DNA is TGCGCCAGCACTTGGCGACTAGCGGGGTCCCATGAGCAGTTCTTC. This gives the protein CASTWRLAGSHEQFF.

This rearrangement joins TRBV7-8 to TRBJ1-4, with D perhaps TRBD1 (5 bases). CDR1 SGHVS and CDR2 FQNEAQ come from the germline V gene. V dropped 2 bases and J dropped 10 bases, with 14 bases sitting between them. The CDR3 runs to 14 residues. Here the CDR3 DNA reads TGTGCCAGCAGCTTACAGGGAAGGGTAGGAAAACTGTTTTTT. It is translated as CASSLQGRVGKLFF.

Details on this clonotype: The conserved closing phenylalanine or tryptophan is absent in this CDR3, likely reflecting a read error. This sequence joins TRBV7-9 and TRBJ1-5, with D possibly matching TRBD1 (6 bases). V gave up 5 bases and J gave up 7 bases, with 21 bases separating them. The germline V gene has CDR1 SEHNR and CDR2 FQNEAQ (reference sequence). CDR3 length equals 16 residues. The CDR3 nucleotides read TGTGCCAGCAGCCAAGGTATCGGGACAAAAGTACAGCCCCAGCATTCA. Residues: CASSQGIGTKVQPQHS.

The chain carries TRBV5-4 and TRBJ1-2; D gene uncertain. The germline V and J ends were trimmed by 0 bases and 8 bases, with 8 bases remaining between them. The CDR3 sequence is 12 residues long. CDR1 is SGHNT and CDR2 is YYREEE in the germline V gene (reference sequence). The CDR3 DNA is TGTGCCAGCAGCTTGGCAATGGGAGGCTACACCTTC. It translates to CASSLAMGGYTF.

This sequence joins TRBV15 and TRBJ1-1; no definite D call. Trimming cost V 4 bases and J 1 base, with 16 bases left between them. The CDR3 is made up of 16 amino acids. Germline CDR1 reads LNHNV; CDR2 reads YYDKDF (reference sequence). CDR3 sequence reads: CATSKRVTKGNTEAFF. DNA for the CDR3: TGTGCCACCAGCAAGAGGGTCACAAAGGGGAACACTGAAGCTTTCTTT.

The V and J genes are TRBV2 and TRBJ1-3; tentatively, D is TRBD1 (5 bases). V lost 3 bases and J 4 bases, leaving 16 bases between the germline ends. The CDR3 is 16 amino acids. CDR1 and CDR2 (germline): SNHLY, FYNNEI. This chain's CDR3 is CASSDSEQAPGNTIYF. In nucleotides, the CDR3 is TGTGCCAGCAGTGATTCCGAACAGGCCCCCGGAAACACCATATATTTT.

This clonotype is a singleton in its sample. The rearrangement links TRBV12-3 or TRBV12-4 to TRBJ2-7; the D gene could be TRBD1 or TRBD2 (6 bases each). Trimming shortened V by 8 bases and J by 2 bases, and 10 bases separated the two germline ends. The CDR3 is 12 residues long. The CDR3 reads CASRGPTYEQYF. DNA for the CDR3: TGTGCCAGCCGGGGGCCCACCTACGAGCAGTACTTC.

A single count supports this clonotype. This rearrangement joins TRBV5-1 to TRBJ1-3; D is perhaps TRBD1 (6 bases). This CDR3 has 16 residues. With 0 bases removed from V and 3 bases from J, the gap between germline ends came to 13 bases. Germline CDR1 is SGHRS and CDR2 is YFSETQ. The CDR3 spells CASSLVGGADGNTIYF. CDR3 bases: TGCGCCAGCAGCTTGGTGGGGGGCGCGGATGGAAACACCATATATTTT.

This chain uses TRBV5-4 with TRBJ1-2; 9 positions match TRBD1. V shed 4 bases, J shed 3 bases, and the junction held 7 bases outside the gene matches. The germline CDR1 and CDR2 sequences are SGHNT and YYREEE (reference sequence). The CDR3 is 15 amino acids. The CDR3 coding sequence is TGTGCCAGCAGCCAGGGGACAGGGAGCGACTATGGCTACACCTTC. Translating it yields CASSQGTGSDYGYTF.

This sequence joins TRBV7-6 and TRBJ1-5, with D perhaps TRBD1 (5 bases). Germline CDR1 and CDR2: SGHVS and FNYEAQ. The CDR3 extends over 14 amino acids. V was clipped by 1 base and J by 4 bases, with 8 bases between them. DNA for the CDR3: TGTGCCAGCAGCTTAGAGGGACGAAATCAGCCCCAGCATTTT. This sequence encodes CASSLEGRNQPQHF.

This chain connects TRBV7-8 to TRBJ2-3; 8 bases agree with TRBD2. This CDR3 has 15 amino acids. Germline V gene sequence: CDR1 SGHVS, CDR2 FQNEAQ. V shed 1 base, J shed 5 bases, and the junction held 5 bases outside the gene matches. CDR3 DNA: TGTGCCAGCAGCTTAGTCGGGGGGGCGGGAGATACGCAGTATTTT. Amino acids: CASSLVGGAGDTQYF.

The V gene is TRBV24-1, the J gene TRBJ2-2; no clear D gene. V lost 3 bases and J 7 bases, leaving 11 bases between the germline ends. Germline V gives CDR1 KGHDR, CDR2 SFDVKD. The length of the CDR3 is 14 residues. The CDR3 region is CATSDPALNGELFF. The CDR3 region has the DNA TGTGCCACCAGTGATCCGGCCCTAAACGGGGAGCTGTTTTTT.

The V call is TRBV24-1, the J call TRBJ2-3, with 7 bases identical to TRBD2. The CDR3 runs to 15 residues. With 7 bases clipped from V and 4 bases from J, the junction kept 10 bases outside the gene matches. Germline V gene lookup returns CDR1 KGHDR and CDR2 SFDVKD. The CDR3 reads CATSHAVAGADTQYF. The CDR3 nucleotides are TGTGCCACCAGCCACGCCGTCGCGGGAGCAGATACGCAGTATTTT.

This clonotype showed up just once. The J gene is TRBJ2-7, the V gene TRBV20-1; D tentatively reads TRBD1 or TRBD2 (5 bases each). This CDR3 has 16 amino acids. The germline CDR1 and CDR2 sequences are DFQATT and SNEGSKA (reference sequence). V was cut by 3 bases and J by 5 bases, with 23 bases left in between. The CDR3 protein is CSASPSGMGVGNEQYF. The CDR3 DNA sequence: TGCAGTGCTAGTCCCTCGGGTATGGGGGTAGGTAACGAGCAGTACTTC.

V is TRBV15 and J is TRBJ2-1; D is perhaps TRBD1 (6 bases). The germline V and J ends were trimmed by 5 bases and 8 bases, with 22 bases remaining between them. CDR1 and CDR2 (germline): LNHNV, YYDKDF (reference sequence). This CDR3 is 16 amino acids long. The DNA for the CDR3 is TGTGCCACCAGCCCCGGGACAAGGGTCGGGGAGCATGAGCAGTTCTTC. This translates into CATSPGTRVGEHEQFF.

The chain links TRBV20-1 to TRBJ2-3; 8 bases line up with TRBD2. Germline assignment: CDR1 DFQATT and CDR2 SNEGSKA (reference sequence). This CDR3 spans 17 amino acids. J gave up 0 bases and V 5 bases, and 13 bases lay outside the gene matches. Written as DNA, the CDR3 is TGCAGTGCTTTAGCGGGATGGGGGACGTCTAGCACAGATACGCAGTATTTT. Protein sequence: CSALAGWGTSSTDTQYF.

In its sample, this clonotype was seen many times. J is TRBJ2-7 and V is TRBV15, with 8 bases lining up with TRBD1. J gave up 2 bases and V 5 bases, and 5 bases lay outside the gene matches. The CDR3 totals 14 residues. The germline gives CDR1 LNHNV, CDR2 YYDKDF (reference sequence). The CDR3 loop reads CATSPGTGAYEQYF. Written as DNA, the CDR3 is TGTGCCACCAGCCCAGGGACAGGCGCCTACGAGCAGTACTTC. The full variable domain, in which reference TRBV15 and TRBJ2-7 provide the parts outside the CDR3, is DAMVIQNPRYQVTQFGKPVTLSCSQTLNHNVMYWYQQKSSQAPKLLFHYYDKDFNNEADTPDNFQSRRPNTSFCFLDIRSPGLGDTAMYLCATSPGTGAYEQYFGPGTRLTVT.